This T cell receptor beta chain came from a study of long-term antiretroviral therapy in people with HIV. Researchers ran immunoSEQ v3.0 at survey level. The method was immunoSEQ multiplex PCR; TCRdb's version includes in-frame clones alone and lacks a portion of them. The table records tens of thousands of clones, 76% of them present only once. Treatment for all HIV-infected participants took place in the United States. This CDR3 comprises 11 residues. The V gene end was trimmed by 6 bases and the J gene end by 1 base; junction bases not matched to a gene: 0. From germline, CDR1 is SQVTM and CDR2 ANQGSEA.

The input for sequencing was unsorted PBMCs, taken 0.5 years after starting antiretroviral therapy. This chain joins TRBV29-1 and TRBJ2-7, with 7 bases matching TRBD1. The receptor comes from a woman in her thirties or forties with HIV. CDR3 loop: CSVTGSYEQYF. For the CDR3, the DNA is TGCAGCGTGACAGGGTCCTACGAGCAGTACTTC.